One sample yielded the 9 T cell receptor beta chains listed below, sequenced in a study of shared clonotypes between healthy human individuals. The repertoire was sequenced with immunoSEQ multiplex PCR; TCRdb's copy has only in-frame clones and lacks some. The profile shows around 700,000 clones, around 90% of them singletons. Naive CD8 cells lacked CD45RO, underwent positive selection for CCR7 and left out terminally differentiated effector memory CD45RA+ cells. Sequencing was performed on naive CD8+ T cells sorted from blood. The receptors stem from a man aged 30-40 years in good health.

The V call is TRBV2, the J call TRBJ1-1; D is ambiguous. The CDR3 has 11 amino acids. Trimming stripped 8 bases from V and 4 bases from J, with 8 bases between. Germline V CDR1 and CDR2: SNHLY, FYNNEI. The CDR3 DNA sequence: TGTGCCAGCCCCGCGGTCACTGAAGCTTTCTTT. Its translation is CASPAVTEAFF.

The V and J genes are TRBV30 and TRBJ1-2, with 7 bases aligning to TRBD1. V gave up 4 bases and J gave up 3 bases; unmatched junction bases: 11. The germline V gene has CDR1 GTSNPN and CDR2 SVGIG (reference sequence). CDR3 length: 15 amino acids. CDR3: CAWIQGLELDYGYTF. The CDR3 DNA reads TGTGCCTGGATACAGGGGTTAGAGTTGGACTATGGCTACACCTTC.

The rearrangement links TRBV7-9 to TRBJ2-7; 8 bases are shared with TRBD2. Trimming at V came to 5 bases and at J to 7 bases, leaving 4 bases not matched to a gene. Germline loops: CDR1 SEHNR, CDR2 FQNEAQ (reference sequence). This CDR3 spans 12 amino acids. The CDR3, as DNA: TGTGCCAGCAGCCCCGGGGGGGTTGAGCAGTACTTC. Residues: CASSPGGVEQYF.

V is TRBV2 and J is TRBJ2-3; tentatively, D is TRBD2 (5 bases). Germline assignment: CDR1 SNHLY and CDR2 FYNNEI. The CDR3 consists of 17 residues. Trimming cost V 6 bases and J 2 bases, with 21 bases left between them. The CDR3 loop reads CASSDGNSPRSTDTQYF. The CDR3 coding sequence is TGTGCCAGCAGCGACGGGAATAGCCCCCGATCCACAGATACGCAGTATTTT.

This chain joins TRBV7-9 and TRBJ1-1; 9 nucleotides match TRBD1. Trimming at V came to 5 bases and at J to 1 base, leaving 8 bases not matched to a gene. Germline V gene sequence: CDR1 SEHNR, CDR2 FQNEAQ (reference sequence). This CDR3 has 16 residues. In DNA, the CDR3 is TGTGCCAGCAGCGATCCGGGACAGGGAGCGAACACTGAAGCTTTCTTT. It codes for CASSDPGQGANTEAFF.

This rearrangement joins TRBV14 to TRBJ2-5; the D gene is possibly TRBD2 (6 bases). Trimming stripped 3 bases from V and 3 bases from J, with 11 bases between. This CDR3 is 14 amino acids long. Germline V lookup: CDR1 SGHDN, CDR2 FVKESK. This CDR3 is CASSQWRGEETQYF. The CDR3 DNA is TGTGCCAGCAGCCAGTGGAGGGGCGAAGAGACCCAGTACTTC.

The rearrangement uses TRBV27 and TRBJ2-1; TRBD2 agrees at 8 bases. This CDR3 region has 17 residues. V trimming: 6 bases; J trimming: 8 bases; junction bases outside the gene matches: 18. Germline CDR1 reads MNHEY; CDR2 reads SMNVEV (reference sequence). CDR3 region: CASRPGGPQKIKDEQFF. The CDR3 DNA sequence: TGTGCCAGCAGACCGGGAGGGCCGCAAAAAATTAAGGATGAGCAGTTCTTC.

The V call is TRBV29-1, the J call TRBJ2-7, with D possibly being TRBD1 or TRBD2 (7 bases each). Germline V gives CDR1 SQVTM, CDR2 ANQGSEA. The CDR3 is 14 amino acids. The V gene lost 7 bases and the J gene lost 2 bases, with 18 bases spanning the gap. The CDR3 sequence is CSAYGEGAAYEQYF. For the CDR3, the DNA is TGCAGCGCATATGGGGAGGGGGCAGCCTACGAGCAGTACTTC.

The chain uses TRBV7-6 and TRBJ2-7; D gene uncertain. Germline CDR1 reads SGHVS; CDR2 reads FNYEAQ. Trimming took 0 bases from V and 0 from J, leaving 6 bases between them. This CDR3 has 14 residues. The CDR3 bases are TGTGCCAGCAGCTTAGCACTCTCCTCCTACGAGCAGTACTTC. It specifies CASSLALSSYEQYF.